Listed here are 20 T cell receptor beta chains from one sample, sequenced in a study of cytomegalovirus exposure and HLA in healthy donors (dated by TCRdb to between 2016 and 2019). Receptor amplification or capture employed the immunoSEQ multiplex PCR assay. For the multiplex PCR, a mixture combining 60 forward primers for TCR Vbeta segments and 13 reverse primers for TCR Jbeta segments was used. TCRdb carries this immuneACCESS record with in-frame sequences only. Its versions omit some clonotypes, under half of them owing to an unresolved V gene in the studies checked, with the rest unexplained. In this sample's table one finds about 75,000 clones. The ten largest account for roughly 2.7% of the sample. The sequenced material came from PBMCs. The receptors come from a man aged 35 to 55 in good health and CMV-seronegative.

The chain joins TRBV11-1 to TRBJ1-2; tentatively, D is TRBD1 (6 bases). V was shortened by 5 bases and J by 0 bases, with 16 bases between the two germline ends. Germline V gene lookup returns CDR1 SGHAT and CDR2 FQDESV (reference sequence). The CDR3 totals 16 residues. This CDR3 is CASSQTGTRANYGYTF. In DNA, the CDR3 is TGTGCCAGCAGCCAAACCGGGACAAGAGCTAACTATGGCTACACCTTC.

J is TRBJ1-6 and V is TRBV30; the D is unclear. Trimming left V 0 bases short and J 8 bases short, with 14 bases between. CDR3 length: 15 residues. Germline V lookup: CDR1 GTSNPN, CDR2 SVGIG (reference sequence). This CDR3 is CAWSVRGQNYSPLHF. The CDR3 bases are TGTGCCTGGAGTGTACGTGGGCAGAACTATTCACCCCTCCACTTT. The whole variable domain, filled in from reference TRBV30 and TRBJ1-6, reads SQTIHQWPATLVQPVGSPLSLECTVEGTSNPNLYWYRQAAGRGLQLLFYSVGIGQISSEVPQNLSASRPQDRQFILSSKKLLLSDSGFYLCAWSVRGQNYSPLHFGNGTRLTVT.

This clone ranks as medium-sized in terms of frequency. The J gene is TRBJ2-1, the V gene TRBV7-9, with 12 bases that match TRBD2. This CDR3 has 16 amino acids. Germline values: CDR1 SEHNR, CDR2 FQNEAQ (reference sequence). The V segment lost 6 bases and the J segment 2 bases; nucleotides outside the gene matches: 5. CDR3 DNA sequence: TGTGCCAGCAGTTTGACTAGCGGGGGACCCTACAATGAGCAGTTCTTC. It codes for CASSLTSGGPYNEQFF.

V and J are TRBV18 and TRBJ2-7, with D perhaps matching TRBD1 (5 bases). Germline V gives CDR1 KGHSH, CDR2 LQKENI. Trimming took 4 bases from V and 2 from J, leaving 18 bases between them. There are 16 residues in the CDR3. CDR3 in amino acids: CASSQFIGAQTYEQYF. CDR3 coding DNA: TGTGCCAGCTCACAGTTTATAGGGGCGCAAACCTACGAGCAGTACTTC.

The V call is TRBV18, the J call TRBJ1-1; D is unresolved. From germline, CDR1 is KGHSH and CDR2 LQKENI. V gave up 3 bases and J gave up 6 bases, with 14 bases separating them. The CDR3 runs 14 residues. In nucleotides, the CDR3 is TGTGCCAGCTCACCGGCCCAGGAAGTCTCTGAAGCTTTCTTT. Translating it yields CASSPAQEVSEAFF.

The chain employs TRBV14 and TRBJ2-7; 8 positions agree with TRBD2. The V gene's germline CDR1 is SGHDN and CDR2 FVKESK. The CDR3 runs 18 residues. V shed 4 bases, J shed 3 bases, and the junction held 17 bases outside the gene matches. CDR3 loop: CASSRTPGEPGGVYEQYF. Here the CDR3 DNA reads TGTGCCAGCAGCCGAACACCCGGGGAACCGGGGGGGGTCTACGAGCAGTACTTC.

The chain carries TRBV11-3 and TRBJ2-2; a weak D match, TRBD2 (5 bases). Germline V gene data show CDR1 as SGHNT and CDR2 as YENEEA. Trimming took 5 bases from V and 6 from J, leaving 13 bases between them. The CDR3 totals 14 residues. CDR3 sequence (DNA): TGTGCCAGCAGCAGCAGGAATAGCGCCGGGGAGCTGTTTTTT. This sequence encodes CASSSRNSAGELFF.

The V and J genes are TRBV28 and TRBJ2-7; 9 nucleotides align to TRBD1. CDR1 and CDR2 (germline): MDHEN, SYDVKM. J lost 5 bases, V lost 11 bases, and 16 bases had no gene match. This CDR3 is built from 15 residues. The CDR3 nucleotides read TGTGCCTCCCTTATCGGCCGGACAGGGGACGACGAGCAGTACTTC. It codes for CASLIGRTGDDEQYF.

The CDR3 spells CASSLFPVQGKLTDTQYF. For the CDR3, the DNA is TGTGCCAGCTCACTCTTTCCAGTACAGGGCAAGCTAACAGATACGCAGTATTTT. The rearrangement links TRBV18 to TRBJ2-3; possible D gene TRBD1, 6 bases. Germline-derived CDR1 and CDR2 are KGHSH and LQKENI. The V end was cut by 4 bases, the J end by 3 bases, with 23 bases between. The CDR3 extends over 18 amino acids.

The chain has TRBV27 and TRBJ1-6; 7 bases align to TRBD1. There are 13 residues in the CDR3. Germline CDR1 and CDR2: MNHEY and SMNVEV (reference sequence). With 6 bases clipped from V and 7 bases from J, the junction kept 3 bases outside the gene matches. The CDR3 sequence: CASRNRGNSPLHF. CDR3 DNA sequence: TGTGCCAGCAGAAACAGGGGAAATTCACCCCTCCACTTT.

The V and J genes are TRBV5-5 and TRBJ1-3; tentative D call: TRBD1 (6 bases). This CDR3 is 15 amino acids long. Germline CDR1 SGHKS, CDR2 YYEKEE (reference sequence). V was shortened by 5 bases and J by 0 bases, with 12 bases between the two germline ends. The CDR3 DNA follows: TGTGCCAGCAGTTCCGACAGGCTCTCTGGAAACACCATATATTTT. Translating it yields CASSSDRLSGNTIYF.

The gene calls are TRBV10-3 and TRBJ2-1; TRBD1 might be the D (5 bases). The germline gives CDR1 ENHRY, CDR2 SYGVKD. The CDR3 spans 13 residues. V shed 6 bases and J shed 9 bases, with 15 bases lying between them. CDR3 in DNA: TGTGCCATCAGCCCAGGGTCCTCCGGTGAGCAGTTCTTC. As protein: CAISPGSSGEQFF.

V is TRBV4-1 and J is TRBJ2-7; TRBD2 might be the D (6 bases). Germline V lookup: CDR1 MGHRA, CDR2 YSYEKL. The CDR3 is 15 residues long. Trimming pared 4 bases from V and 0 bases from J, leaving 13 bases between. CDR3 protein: CASSPLALSSYEQYF. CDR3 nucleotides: TGCGCCAGCAGCCCCCTAGCGTTGAGCTCCTACGAGCAGTACTTC.

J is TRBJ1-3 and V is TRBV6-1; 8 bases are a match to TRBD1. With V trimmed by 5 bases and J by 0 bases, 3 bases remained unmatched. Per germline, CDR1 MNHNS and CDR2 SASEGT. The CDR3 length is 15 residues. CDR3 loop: CASSRQGSSGNTIYF. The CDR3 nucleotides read TGTGCCAGCAGTCGACAGGGGAGCTCTGGAAACACCATATATTTT.

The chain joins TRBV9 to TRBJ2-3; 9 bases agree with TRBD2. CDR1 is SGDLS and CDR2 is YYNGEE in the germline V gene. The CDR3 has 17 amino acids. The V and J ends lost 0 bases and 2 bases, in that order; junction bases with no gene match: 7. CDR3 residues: CASSVGAAGGFTDTQYF. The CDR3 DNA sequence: TGTGCCAGCAGCGTAGGGGCAGCGGGGGGCTTCACAGATACGCAGTATTTT.

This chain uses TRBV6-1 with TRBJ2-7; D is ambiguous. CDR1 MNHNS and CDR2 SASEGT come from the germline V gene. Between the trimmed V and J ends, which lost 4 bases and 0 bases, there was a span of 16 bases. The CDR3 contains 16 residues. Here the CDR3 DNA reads TGTGCCAGCAGTGGGGCCCGATTAAGACCCTCCTACGAGCAGTACTTC. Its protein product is CASSGARLRPSYEQYF.

The CDR3, as DNA: TGCGCCAGCAGCTCAGGGCGATCACAGGTAGTAACCTACGAGCAGTACTTC. This gives the protein CASSSGRSQVVTYEQYF. J is TRBJ2-7 and V is TRBV5-1, with a tentative D call TRBD1 (5 bases). The CDR3 sequence is 17 residues long. V lost 3 bases, J lost 2 bases, and 21 bases lay in between. Germline V gene lookup returns CDR1 SGHRS and CDR2 YFSETQ. Full variable domain (missing parts from reference TRBV5-1 and TRBJ2-7): KAGVTQTPRYLIKTRGQQVTLSCSPISGHRSVSWYQQTPGQGLQFLFEYFSETQRNKGNFPGRFSGRQFSNSRSEMNVSTLELGDSALYLCASSSGRSQVVTYEQYFGPGTRLTVT.

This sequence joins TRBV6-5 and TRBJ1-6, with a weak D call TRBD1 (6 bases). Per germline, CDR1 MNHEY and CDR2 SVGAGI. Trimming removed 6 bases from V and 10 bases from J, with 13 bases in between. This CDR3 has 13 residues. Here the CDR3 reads CASRGKQGSPLHF. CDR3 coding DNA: TGTGCCAGCAGGGGCAAACAGGGCTCACCCCTCCACTTT.

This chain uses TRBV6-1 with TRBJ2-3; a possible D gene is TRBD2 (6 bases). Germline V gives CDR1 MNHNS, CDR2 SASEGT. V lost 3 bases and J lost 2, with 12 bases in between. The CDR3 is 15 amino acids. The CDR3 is CASSDVGLFTDTQYF. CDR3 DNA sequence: TGTGCCAGCAGTGATGTGGGACTCTTCACAGATACGCAGTATTTT.

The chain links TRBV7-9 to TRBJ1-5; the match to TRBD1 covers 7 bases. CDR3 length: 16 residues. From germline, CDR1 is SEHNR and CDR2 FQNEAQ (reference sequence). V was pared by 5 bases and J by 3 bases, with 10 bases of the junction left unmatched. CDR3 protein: CASSNANRGPNQPQHF. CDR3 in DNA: TGTGCCAGCAGCAACGCGAACAGGGGACCCAATCAGCCCCAGCATTTT.